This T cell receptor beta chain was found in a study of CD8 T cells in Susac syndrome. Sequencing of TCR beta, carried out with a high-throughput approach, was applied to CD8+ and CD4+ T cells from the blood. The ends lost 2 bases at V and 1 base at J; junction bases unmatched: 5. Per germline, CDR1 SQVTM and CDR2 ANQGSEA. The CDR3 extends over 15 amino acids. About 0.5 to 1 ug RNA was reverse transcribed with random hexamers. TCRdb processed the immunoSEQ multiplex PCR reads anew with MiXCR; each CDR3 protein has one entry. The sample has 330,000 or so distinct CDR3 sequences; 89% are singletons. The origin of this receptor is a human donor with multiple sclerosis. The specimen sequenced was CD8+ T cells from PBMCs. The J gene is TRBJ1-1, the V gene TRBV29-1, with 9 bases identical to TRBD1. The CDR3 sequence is CSVETGGPPNTEAFF. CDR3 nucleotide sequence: TGCAGCGTTGAAACAGGGGGCCCTCCGAACACTGAAGCTTTCTTT.